This T cell receptor (beta chain) was identified during a study of patients and donors after allogeneic stem cell transplantation. Ten or more counts support this clonotype. TCRdb re-derived calls from the RT-PCR reads in MiXCR, one entry per CDR3 protein. Seen here are 200,000 to 250,000 distinct CDR3 sequences, roughly an eighth observed once, and the top ten hold 11%. Material: blood, either unsorted or a sorted T cell fraction (not recorded which). The source of this sequence is a human donor who was either an allogeneic HSCT recipient or a stem cell or donor lymphocyte infusion donor (not recorded which). It is not recorded whose cells these are; they may come from a transplant donor.

The CDR3 here is CSARDRQAISPQHF. DNA of the CDR3: TGCAGTGCTAGAGATCGACAGGCGATATCACCCCAGCATTTT. J is TRBJ1-5 and V is TRBV20-1; D is perhaps TRBD1 (6 bases). Trimming left V 0 bases short and J 10 bases short, with 16 bases between. Germline CDR1 and CDR2: DFQATT and SNEGSKA (reference sequence). The CDR3 runs 14 residues.